This T cell receptor beta chain was identified during a study of beta chain features in type 1 diabetes. About this clone itself: Antigen unknown.

Study-level points and caveats: Resolution of whether HLA type affects TCRB rearrangement was not achieved here.

The V gene's germline CDR1 is DFQATT and CDR2 SNEGSKA (reference sequence). The CDR3 has 11 amino acids. The V and J ends lost 3 bases and 7 bases respectively, with 7 bases between them. Expressed TCRB transcripts got sequenced, as all isolated RNA was reverse transcribed. Mean read depth for naive, central memory and regulatory T cell samples was approximately 3.57 million reads. Sequencing was performed with immunoSEQ multiplex PCR; in TCRdb, only in-frame clones are kept and a portion is missing. This sample has some 900,000 clones, with 17% found just once. This chain joins TRBV20-1 and TRBJ2-1; unclear D gene. The receptor comes from a young woman in good health. The sample taken for sequencing was naive CD4+ T cells from blood. The CDR3 nucleotides are TGCAGTGCTAGCTCCCTAAATGAGCAGTTCTTC. As protein: CSASSLNEQFF.